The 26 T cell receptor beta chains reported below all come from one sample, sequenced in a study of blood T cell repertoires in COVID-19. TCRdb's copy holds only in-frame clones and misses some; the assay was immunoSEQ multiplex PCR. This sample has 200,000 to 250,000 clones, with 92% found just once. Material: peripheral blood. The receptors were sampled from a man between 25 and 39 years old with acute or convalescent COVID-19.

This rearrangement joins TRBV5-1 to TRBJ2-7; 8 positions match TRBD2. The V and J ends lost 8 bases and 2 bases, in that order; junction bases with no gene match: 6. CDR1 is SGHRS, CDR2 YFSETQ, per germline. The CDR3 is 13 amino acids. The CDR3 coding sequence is TGCGCCAGTAAGACTAGCGAGACCTACGAGCAGTACTTC. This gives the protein CASKTSETYEQYF.

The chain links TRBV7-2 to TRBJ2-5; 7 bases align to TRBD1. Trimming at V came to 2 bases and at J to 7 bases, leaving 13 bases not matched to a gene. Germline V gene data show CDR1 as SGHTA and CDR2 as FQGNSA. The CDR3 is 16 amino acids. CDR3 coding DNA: TGTGCCAGCAGCTTATTACGTACACAGGGGTTCGGGACCCAGTACTTC. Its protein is CASSLLRTQGFGTQYF.

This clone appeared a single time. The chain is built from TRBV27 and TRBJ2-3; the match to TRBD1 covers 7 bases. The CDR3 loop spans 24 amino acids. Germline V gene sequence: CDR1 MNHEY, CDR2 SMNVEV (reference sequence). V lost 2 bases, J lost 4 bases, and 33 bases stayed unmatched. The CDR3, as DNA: TGTGCCAGCAGTTTAAGGGGGTTCGCACAGGGGTTCTCTCTCCCAAAACCGATCGCAGATACGCAGTATTTT. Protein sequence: CASSLRGFAQGFSLPKPIADTQYF.

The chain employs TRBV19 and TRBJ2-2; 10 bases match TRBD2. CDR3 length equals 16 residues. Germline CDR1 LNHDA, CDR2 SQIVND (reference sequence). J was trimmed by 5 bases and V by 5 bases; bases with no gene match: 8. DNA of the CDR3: TGTGCCAGTAGTTTCAGCGGGGGGGCCAGGACCGGGGAGCTGTTTTTT. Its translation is CASSFSGGARTGELFF.

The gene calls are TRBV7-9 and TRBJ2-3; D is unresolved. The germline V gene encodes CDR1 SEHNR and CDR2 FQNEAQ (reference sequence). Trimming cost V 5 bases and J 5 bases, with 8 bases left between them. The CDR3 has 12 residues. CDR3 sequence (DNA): TGTGCCAGCAGCATTAACAGAGATACGCAGTATTTT. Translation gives CASSINRDTQYF.

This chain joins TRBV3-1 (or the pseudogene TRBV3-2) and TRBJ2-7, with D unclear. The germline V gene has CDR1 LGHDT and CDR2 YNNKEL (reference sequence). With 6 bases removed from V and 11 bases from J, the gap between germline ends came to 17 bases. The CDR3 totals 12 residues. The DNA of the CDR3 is TGTGCCAGCAGTGACGAACCCCAGGCAAAGTACTTC. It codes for CASSDEPQAKYF.

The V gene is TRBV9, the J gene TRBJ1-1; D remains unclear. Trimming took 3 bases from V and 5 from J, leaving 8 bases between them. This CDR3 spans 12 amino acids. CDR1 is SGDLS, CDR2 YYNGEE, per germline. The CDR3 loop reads CASSAGGTEAFF. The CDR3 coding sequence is TGTGCCAGCAGCGCCGGAGGTACTGAAGCTTTCTTT.

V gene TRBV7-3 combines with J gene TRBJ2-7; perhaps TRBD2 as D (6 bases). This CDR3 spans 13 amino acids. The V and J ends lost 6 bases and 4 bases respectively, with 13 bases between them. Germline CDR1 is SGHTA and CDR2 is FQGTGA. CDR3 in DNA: TGTGCCAGCAGTAATAGCGGAGGGTACGAGCAGTACTTC. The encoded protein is CASSNSGGYEQYF.

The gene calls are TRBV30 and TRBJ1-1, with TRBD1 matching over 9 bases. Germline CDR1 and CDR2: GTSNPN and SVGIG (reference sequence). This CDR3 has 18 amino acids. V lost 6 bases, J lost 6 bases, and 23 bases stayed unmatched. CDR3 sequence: CACLARGQGGLGSAEAFF. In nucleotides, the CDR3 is TGTGCCTGCCTAGCCCGGGGACAGGGAGGGCTAGGGAGTGCTGAAGCTTTCTTT.

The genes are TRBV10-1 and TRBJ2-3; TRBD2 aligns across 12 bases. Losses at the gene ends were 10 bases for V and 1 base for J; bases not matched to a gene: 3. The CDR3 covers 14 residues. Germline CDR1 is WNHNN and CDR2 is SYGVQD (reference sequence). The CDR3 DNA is TGCGCCACCCGACTAGCGGGGGGCACAGATACGCAGTATTTT. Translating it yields CATRLAGGTDTQYF.

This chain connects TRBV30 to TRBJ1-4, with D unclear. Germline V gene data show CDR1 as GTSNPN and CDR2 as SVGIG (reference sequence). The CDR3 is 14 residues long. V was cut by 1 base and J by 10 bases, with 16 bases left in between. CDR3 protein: CAWSEGWRAGKLFF. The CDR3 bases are TGTGCCTGGAGTGAAGGTTGGAGGGCCGGAAAACTGTTTTTT.

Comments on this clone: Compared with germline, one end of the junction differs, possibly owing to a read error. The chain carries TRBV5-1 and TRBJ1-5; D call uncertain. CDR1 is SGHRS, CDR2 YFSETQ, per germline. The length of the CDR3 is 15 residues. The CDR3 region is CASSPNPGVNQLQHF. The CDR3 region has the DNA TGCGCCAGCAGCCCTAATCCGGGAGTGAATCAGCTCCAGCATTTT.

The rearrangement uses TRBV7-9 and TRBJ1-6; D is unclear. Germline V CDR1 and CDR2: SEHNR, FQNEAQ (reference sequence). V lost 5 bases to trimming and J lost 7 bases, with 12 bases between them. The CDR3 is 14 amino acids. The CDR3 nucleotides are TGTGCCAGCAGCCCTGATGCGGTGAATTCACCCCTCCACTTT. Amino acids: CASSPDAVNSPLHF.

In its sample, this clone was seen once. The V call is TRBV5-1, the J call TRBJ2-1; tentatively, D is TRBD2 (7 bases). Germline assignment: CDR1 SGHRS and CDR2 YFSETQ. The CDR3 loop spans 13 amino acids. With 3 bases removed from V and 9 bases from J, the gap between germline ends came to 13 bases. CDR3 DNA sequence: TGCGCCAGCAGCTGGGGGGGCTTTAGTGAGCAGTTCTTC. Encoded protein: CASSWGGFSEQFF.

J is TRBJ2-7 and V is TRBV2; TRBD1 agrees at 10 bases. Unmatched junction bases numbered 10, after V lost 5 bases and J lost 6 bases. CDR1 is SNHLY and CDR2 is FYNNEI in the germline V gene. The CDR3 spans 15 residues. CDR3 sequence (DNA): TGTGCCAGCAGTCCCCGACAGGGGGCTGTAGGCGAGCAGTACTTC. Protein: CASSPRQGAVGEQYF.

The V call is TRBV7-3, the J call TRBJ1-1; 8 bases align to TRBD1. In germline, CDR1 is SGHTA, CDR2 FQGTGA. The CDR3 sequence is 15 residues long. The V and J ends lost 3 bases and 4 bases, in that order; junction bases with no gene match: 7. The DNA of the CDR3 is TGTGCCAGCAGCTTGACAGGGGCGGGGTCCACTGAAGCTTTCTTT. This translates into CASSLTGAGSTEAFF.

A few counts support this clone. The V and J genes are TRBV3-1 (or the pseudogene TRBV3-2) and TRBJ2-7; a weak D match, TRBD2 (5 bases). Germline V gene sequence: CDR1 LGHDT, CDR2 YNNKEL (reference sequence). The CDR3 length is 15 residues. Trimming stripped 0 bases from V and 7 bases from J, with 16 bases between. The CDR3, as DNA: TGTGCCAGCAGCCAAGAGAGCCGGGGAAAGCGGGAGCAGTACTTC. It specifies CASSQESRGKREQYF.

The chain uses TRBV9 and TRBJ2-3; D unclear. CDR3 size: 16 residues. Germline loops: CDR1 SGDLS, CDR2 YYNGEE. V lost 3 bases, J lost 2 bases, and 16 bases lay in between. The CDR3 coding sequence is TGTGCCAGCAGCGGTCAAACACGGGTCTTCACAGATACGCAGTATTTT. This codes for CASSGQTRVFTDTQYF. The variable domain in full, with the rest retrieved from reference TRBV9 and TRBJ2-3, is DSGVTQTPKHLITATGQRVTLRCSPRSGDLSVYWYQQSLDQGLQFLIQYYNGEERAKGNILERFSAQQFPDLHSELNLSSLELGDSALYFCASSGQTRVFTDTQYFGPGTRLTVL.

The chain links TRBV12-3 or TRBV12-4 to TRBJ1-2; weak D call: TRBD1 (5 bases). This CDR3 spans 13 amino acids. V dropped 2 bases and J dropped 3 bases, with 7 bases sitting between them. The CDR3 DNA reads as TGTGCCAGCAGTTTAACAGGCCACTATGGCTACACCTTC. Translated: CASSLTGHYGYTF.

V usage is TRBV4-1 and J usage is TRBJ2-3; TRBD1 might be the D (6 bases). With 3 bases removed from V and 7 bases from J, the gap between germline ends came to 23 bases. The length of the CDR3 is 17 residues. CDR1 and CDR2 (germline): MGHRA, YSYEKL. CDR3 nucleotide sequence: TGCGCCAGCAGCCAGCCCACGGCAGGGGTTATGGTGAATACGCAGTATTTT. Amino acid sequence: CASSQPTAGVMVNTQYF.

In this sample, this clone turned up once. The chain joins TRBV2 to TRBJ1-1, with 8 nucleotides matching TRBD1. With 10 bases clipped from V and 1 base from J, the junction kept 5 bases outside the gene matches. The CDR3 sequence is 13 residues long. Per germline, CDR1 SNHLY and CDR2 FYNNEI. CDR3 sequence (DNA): TGTGCCATCACAGGGGGAAGGAACACTGAAGCTTTCTTT. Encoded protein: CAITGGRNTEAFF.

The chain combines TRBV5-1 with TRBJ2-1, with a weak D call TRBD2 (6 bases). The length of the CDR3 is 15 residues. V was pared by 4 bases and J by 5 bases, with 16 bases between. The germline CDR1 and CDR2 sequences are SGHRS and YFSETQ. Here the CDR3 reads CASSVDPSADNEQFF. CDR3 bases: TGCGCCAGCAGCGTGGATCCTAGCGCTGACAATGAGCAGTTCTTC.

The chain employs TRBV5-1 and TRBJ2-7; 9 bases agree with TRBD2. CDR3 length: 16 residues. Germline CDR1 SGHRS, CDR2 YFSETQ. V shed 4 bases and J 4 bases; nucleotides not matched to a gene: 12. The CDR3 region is CASSLTVSGGGYEQYF. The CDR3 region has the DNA TGCGCCAGCAGCCTTACCGTTAGCGGGGGAGGTTACGAGCAGTACTTC.

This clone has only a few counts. CDR3 loop: CASSSSRPSTGSYEQYF. CDR3 bases: TGTGCCAGCAGTTCCTCAAGGCCCTCTACAGGGTCCTACGAGCAGTACTTC. The chain has TRBV28 and TRBJ2-7; D might be TRBD1 (6 bases). The CDR3 covers 17 residues. Looked up from germline, CDR1 is MDHEN and CDR2 is SYDVKM. The V gene lost 4 bases and the J gene lost 1 base, with 20 bases spanning the gap.

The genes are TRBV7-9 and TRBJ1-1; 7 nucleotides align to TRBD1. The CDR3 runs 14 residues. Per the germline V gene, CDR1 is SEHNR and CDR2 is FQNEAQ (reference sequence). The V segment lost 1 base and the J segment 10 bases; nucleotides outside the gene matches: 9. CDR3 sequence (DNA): TGTGCCAGCAGCTTAGGCCTGGACGGGGACAGAGCTTTCTTT. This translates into CASSLGLDGDRAFF.

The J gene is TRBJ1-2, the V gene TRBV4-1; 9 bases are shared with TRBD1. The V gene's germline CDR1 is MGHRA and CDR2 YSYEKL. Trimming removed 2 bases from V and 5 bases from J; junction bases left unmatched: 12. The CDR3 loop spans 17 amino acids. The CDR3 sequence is CASSQKGGTGTGYGYTF. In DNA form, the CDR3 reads TGCGCCAGCAGCCAAAAAGGTGGGACCGGGACAGGGTATGGCTACACCTTC.